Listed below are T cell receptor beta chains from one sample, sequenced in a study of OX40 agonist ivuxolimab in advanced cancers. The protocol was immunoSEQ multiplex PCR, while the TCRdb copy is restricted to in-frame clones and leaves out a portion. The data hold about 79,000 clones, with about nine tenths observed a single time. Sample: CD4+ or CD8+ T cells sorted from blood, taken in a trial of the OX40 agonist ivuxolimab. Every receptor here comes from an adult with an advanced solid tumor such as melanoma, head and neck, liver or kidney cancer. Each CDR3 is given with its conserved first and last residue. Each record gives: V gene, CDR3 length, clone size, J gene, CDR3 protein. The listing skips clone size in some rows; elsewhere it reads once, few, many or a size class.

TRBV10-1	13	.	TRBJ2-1	CASATGGGNEQFF
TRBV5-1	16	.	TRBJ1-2	CASSLDAGGGGYGYTF
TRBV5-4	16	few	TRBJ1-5	CASSLKGAGGNQPQHF
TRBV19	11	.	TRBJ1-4	CASSNSLKLFF
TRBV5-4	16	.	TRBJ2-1	CASSQTSGTDYNEQFF
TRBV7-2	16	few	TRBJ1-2	CASSFSEGVGNYGYTF
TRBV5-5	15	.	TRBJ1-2	CASSSQVGLDYGYTF
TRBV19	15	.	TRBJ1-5	CASSPQETGIQPQHF
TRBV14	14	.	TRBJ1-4	CASSQDGGFGKLFF
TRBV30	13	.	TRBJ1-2	CAWNLQGGEGYTF
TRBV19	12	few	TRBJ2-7	CASSKRSDEQYF
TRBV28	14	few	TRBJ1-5	CASSLKVVGQPQHF
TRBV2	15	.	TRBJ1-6	CASSGAPGGNSPLHF
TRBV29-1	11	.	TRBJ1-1	CSVSRGTEAFF
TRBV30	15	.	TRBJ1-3	CAWTPAWSSGNTIYF
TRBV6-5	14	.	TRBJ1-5	CASSRREGNQPQHF
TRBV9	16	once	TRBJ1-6	CASSPQTGRDGSPLHF
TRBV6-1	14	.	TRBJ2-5	CASSSLAGEETQYF
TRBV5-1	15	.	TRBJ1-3	CASSTDGSSGNTIYF
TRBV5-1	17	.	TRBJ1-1	CASSLATGNPSLAEAFF
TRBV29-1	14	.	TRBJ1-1	CSGILRDRNTEAFF
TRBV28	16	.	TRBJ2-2	CASSFRRVANTGELFF
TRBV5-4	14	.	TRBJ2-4	CASSLWGGKNIQYF
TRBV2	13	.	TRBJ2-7	CATSREGSYEQYF
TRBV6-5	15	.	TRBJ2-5	CASKTLAGGQETQYF
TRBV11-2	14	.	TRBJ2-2	CASSTQGRDGELFF
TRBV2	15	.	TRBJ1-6	CASTGRGNNNSPLHF
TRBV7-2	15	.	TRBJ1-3	CASSKSQGSGNTIYF
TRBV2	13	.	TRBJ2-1	CASNVGTSNEQFF